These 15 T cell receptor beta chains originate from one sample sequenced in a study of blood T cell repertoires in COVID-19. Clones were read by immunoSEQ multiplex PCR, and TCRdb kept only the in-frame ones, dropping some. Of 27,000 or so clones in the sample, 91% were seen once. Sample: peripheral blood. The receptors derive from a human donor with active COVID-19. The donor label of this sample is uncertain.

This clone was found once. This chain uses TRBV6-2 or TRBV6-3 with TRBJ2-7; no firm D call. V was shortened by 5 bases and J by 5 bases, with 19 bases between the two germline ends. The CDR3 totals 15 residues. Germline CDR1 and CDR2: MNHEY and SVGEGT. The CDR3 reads CASSTYHFADNEQYF. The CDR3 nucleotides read TGTGCCAGCAGTACTTACCACTTTGCGGATAACGAGCAGTACTTC.

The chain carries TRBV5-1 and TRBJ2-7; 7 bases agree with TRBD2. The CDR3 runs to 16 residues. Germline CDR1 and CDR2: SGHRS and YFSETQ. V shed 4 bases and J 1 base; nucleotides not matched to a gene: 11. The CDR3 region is CASSPRGGGTSYEQYF. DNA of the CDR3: TGCGCCAGCAGCCCCCGCGGGGGTGGCACTTCCTACGAGCAGTACTTC.

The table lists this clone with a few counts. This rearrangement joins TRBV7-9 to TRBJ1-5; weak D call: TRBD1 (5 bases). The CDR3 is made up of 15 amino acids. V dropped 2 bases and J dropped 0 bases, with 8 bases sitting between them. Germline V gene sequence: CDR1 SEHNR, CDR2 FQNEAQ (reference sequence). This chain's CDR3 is CASSLSQGSNQPQHF. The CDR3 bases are TGTGCCAGCAGCTTAAGTCAGGGTAGCAATCAGCCCCAGCATTTT.

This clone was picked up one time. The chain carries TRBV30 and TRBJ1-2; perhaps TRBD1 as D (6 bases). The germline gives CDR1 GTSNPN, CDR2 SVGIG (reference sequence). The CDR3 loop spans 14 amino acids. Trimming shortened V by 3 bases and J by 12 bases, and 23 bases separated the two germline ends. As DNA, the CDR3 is TGTGCCTGGAGCCTAGGCAACCGGGACACCCGGCACACCTTC. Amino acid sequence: CAWSLGNRDTRHTF.

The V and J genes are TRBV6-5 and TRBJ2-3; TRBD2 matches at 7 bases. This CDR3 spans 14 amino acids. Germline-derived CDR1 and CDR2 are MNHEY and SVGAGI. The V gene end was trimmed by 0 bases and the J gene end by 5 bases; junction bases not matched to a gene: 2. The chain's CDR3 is CASSYSREKDTQYF. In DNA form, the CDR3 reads TGTGCCAGCAGTTACTCGCGGGAGAAAGATACGCAGTATTTT.

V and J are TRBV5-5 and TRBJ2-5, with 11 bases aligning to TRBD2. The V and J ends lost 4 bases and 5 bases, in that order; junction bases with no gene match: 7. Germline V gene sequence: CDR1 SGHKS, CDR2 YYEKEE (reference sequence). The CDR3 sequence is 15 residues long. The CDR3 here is CASSRGLAERETQYF. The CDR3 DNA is TGTGCCAGCAGCAGGGGACTAGCGGAGCGGGAGACCCAGTACTTC.

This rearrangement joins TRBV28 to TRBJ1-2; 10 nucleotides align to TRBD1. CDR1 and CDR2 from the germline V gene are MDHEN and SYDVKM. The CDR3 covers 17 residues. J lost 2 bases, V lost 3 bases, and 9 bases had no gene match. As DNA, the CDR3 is TGTGCCAGCAGTTTGGGCTATCGGACAGGGGGAAACTATGGCTACACCTTC. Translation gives CASSLGYRTGGNYGYTF.

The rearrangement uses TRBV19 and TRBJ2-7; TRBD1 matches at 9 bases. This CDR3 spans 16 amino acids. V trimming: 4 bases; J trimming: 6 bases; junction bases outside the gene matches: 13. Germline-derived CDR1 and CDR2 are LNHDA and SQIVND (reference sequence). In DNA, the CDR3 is TGTGCCAGTAGTAACGCCGCCGGGACAGGGAGTTTCGAGCAGTACTTC. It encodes CASSNAAGTGSFEQYF.

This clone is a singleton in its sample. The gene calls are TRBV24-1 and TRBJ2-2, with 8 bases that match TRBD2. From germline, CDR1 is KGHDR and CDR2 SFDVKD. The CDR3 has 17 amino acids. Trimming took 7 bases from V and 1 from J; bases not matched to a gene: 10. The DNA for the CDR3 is TGTGCCACCAGCCAGTCCGGAGCGGGAGAGAACACCGGGGAGCTGTTTTTT. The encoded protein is CATSQSGAGENTGELFF.

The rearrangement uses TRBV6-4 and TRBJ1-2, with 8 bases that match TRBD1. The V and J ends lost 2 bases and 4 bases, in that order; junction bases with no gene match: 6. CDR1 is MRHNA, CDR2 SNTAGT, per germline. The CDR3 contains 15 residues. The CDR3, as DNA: TGTGCCAGCAGTGACGGAGCAGGGGGCATCTATGGCTACACCTTC. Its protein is CASSDGAGGIYGYTF.

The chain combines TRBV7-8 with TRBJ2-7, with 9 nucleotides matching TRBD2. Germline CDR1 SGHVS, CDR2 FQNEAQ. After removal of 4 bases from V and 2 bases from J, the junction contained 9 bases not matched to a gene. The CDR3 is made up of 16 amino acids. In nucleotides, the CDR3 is TGTGCCAGCAGCTGGTCACTAGCGGGCACAACCTACGAGCAGTACTTC. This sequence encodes CASSWSLAGTTYEQYF.

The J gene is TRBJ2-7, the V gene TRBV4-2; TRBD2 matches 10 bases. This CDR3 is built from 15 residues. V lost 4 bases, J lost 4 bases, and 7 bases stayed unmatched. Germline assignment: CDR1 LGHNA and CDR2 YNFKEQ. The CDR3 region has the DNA TGTGCCAGCAGCCCCGTAGCGGGAGGAGTGTACGAGCAGTACTTC. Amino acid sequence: CASSPVAGGVYEQYF.

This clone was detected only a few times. CDR3 amino acids: CASSPGQGAREQYF. Here the CDR3 DNA reads TGTGCCAGCAGCCCTGGACAGGGGGCGAGGGAGCAGTACTTC. V is TRBV9 and J is TRBJ2-7; 11 bases are a match to TRBD1. The length of the CDR3 is 14 residues. The germline V gene encodes CDR1 SGDLS and CDR2 YYNGEE. The J segment lost 7 bases and the V segment lost 4 bases, leaving 7 bases of the junction unmatched.

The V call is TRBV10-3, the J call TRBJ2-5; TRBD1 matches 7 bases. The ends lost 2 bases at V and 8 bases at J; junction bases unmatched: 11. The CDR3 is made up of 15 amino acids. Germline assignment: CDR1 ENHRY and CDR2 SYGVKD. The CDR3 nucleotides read TGTGCCATCAGTGAGCCTGGACAGGCCCAAGCAACCCAGTACTTC. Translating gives CAISEPGQAQATQYF.

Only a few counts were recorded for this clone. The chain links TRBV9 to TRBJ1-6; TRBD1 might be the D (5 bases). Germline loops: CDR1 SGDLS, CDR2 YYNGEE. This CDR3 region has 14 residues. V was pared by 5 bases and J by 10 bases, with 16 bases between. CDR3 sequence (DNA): TGTGCCAGCAGTACGGGGACTCTCGGGTCACCCCTCCACTTT. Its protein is CASSTGTLGSPLHF.